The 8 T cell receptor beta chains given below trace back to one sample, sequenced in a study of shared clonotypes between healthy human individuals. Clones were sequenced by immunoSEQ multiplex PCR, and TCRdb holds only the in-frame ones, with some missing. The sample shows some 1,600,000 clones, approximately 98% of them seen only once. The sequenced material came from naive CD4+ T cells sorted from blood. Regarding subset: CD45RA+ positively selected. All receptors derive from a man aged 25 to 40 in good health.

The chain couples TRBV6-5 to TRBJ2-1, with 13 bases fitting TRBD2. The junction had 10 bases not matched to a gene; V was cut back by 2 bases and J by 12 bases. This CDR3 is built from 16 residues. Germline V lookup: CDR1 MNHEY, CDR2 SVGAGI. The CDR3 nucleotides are TGTGCCAGCAGTTACCAGGGGACTAGCGGGACCCAGGGGCAGTTCTTC. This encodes CASSYQGTSGTQGQFF.

Here the CDR3 reads CASTSRGYTDTQYF. The DNA of the CDR3 is TGTGCCAGCACCTCGAGGGGGTACACAGATACGCAGTATTTT. The chain links TRBV6-1 to TRBJ2-3; weak D call: TRBD1 (6 bases). This CDR3 has 14 amino acids. The germline V gene encodes CDR1 MNHNS and CDR2 SASEGT. Trimming took off 7 bases at V and 2 bases at J, with 13 bases between the two ends.

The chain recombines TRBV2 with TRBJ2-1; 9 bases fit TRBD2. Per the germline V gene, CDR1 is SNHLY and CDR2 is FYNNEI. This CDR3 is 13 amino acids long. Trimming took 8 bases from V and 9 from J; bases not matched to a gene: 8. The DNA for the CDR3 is TGTGCCAGCGGGATGACTAGCGGAGGTGAGCAGTTCTTC. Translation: CASGMTSGGEQFF.

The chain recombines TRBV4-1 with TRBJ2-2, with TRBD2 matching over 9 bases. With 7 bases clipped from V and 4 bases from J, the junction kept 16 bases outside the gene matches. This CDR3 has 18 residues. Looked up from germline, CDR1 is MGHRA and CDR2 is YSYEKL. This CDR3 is CASTKEAGGHRGTGELFF. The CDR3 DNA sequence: TGCGCCAGCACCAAGGAAGCGGGAGGACACCGGGGCACCGGGGAGCTGTTTTTT.

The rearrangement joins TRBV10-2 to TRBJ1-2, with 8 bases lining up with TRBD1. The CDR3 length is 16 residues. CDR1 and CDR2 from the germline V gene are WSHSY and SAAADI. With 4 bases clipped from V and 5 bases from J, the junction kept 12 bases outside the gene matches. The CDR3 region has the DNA TGCGCCAGCAGTGGGAAAGTCGGGACAGGCTCATATGGCTACACCTTC. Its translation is CASSGKVGTGSYGYTF.

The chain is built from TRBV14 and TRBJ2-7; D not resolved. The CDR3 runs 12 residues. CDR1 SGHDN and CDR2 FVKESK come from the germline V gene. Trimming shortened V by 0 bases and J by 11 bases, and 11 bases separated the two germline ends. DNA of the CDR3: TGTGCCAGCAGCCAAGATAGGGTCACTAAGTACTTC. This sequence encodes CASSQDRVTKYF.

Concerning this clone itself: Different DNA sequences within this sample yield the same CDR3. DNA for the CDR3: TGCGCCAGCAGCCTGCAAGACCGCGGGGAGCTGTTTTTT. Amino acids: CASSLQDRGELFF. The V gene is TRBV5-1, the J gene TRBJ2-2; D uncertain. Deletions cut 4 bases from V and 7 bases from J, with 11 bases between. The CDR3 extends over 13 amino acids. Germline CDR1 is SGHRS and CDR2 is YFSETQ.

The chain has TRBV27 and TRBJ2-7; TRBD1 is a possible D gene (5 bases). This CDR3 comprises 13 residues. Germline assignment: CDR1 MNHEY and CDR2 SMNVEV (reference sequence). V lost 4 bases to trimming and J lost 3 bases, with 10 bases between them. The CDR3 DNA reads TGTGCCAGCAGTTCCAGGGTAAGCTACGAGCAGTACTTC. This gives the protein CASSSRVSYEQYF.